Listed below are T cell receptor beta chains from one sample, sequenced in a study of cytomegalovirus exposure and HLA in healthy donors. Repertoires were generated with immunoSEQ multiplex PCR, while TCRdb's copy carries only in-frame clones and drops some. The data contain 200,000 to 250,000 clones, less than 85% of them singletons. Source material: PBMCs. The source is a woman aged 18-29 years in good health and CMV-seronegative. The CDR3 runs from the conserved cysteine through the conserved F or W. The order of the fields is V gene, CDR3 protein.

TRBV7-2 CASSGGGANMNTEAFF
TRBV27 CASAPFPQGNQPQHF
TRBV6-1 CASNRAAGEAFF
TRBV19 CASSIRESAFF
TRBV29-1 CSILDRGDTGELFF
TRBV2 CASRTSGGPQETQYF
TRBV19 CASSKDRGYQETQYF
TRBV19 CASSIAYPQSNEQFF
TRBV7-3 CASSPGTSGLRSHEQFF
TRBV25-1 CASSERGQSIQYF
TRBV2 CASSSRTGSNEKLFF
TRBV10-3 CAISEPGGANQPQHF
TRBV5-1 CASSLPDRGPYNEQFF
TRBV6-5 CASRPDTAYGYTF
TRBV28 CASRPVLAGSDEQFF
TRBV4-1 CASSQDWAPNVATNEKLFF
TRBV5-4 CASSFLAGGATDTQYF
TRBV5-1 CASSLTSTDTQYF
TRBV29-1 CSVRLGGNEQFF
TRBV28 CASTNSRNQPQHF
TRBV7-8 CASSSRLAGVGTGELFF
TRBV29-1 CSVEGLGYTF
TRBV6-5 CASSQPEGEAFF
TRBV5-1 CASSLTSVNTGELFF
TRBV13 CASSLTGANSYEQYF
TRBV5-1 CASSRKLPTSGSGETQYF
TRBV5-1 CASSRGAELILEAFF
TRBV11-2 CASSPSGRNTGELFF
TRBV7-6 CASSLRLAGGTGELFF
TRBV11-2 CASSLSDSGNTIYF
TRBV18 CASSVMREVGEQYF
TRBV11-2 CASSPGQGDEAFF
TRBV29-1 CSVEVRISYNEQFF
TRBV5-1 CASSPSGGASYNEQFF
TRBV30 CAWTWGRKYGYTF
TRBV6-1 CASSSGVNTEAFF
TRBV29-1 CSSRGGAGHGYTF
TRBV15 CATALPGSYEQYF
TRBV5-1 CASSPLAGGRTGELFF
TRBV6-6 CATFPGGGGYTF
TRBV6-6 CASSSGQGSYEQYF
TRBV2 CASSGGWTGGTATNEKLFF
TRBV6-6 CASKLGGRAGELFF
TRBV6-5 CASSYRGPYNEQFF
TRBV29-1 CSVIPGPNQPQHF
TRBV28 CATAPAVGYNEQFF
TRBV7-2 CASSPTGYGGYTF
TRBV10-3 CAISNDRDFVYTF